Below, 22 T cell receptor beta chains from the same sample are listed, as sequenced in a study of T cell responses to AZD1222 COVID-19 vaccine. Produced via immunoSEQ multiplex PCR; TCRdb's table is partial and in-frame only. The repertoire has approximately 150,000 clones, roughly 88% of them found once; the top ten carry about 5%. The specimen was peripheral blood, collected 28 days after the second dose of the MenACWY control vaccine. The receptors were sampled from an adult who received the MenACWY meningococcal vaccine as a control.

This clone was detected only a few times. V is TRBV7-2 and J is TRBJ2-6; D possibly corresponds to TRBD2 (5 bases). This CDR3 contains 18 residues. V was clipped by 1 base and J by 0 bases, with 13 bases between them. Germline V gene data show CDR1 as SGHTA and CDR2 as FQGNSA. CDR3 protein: CASSLGFRGRSGANVLTF. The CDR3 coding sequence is TGTGCCAGCAGCTTAGGGTTTAGAGGGCGCTCTGGGGCCAACGTCCTGACTTTC.

This CDR3 reads CASSAAQGMNTEAFF. The DNA for the CDR3 is TGTGCCAGCAGCGCGGCACAGGGGATGAACACTGAAGCTTTCTTT. The rearrangement uses TRBV5-4 and TRBJ1-1; 7 bases line up with TRBD1. Germline V gives CDR1 SGHNT, CDR2 YYREEE (reference sequence). Unmatched junction bases numbered 6, after V lost 4 bases and J lost 0 bases. The CDR3 has 15 amino acids.

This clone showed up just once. The CDR3 is CASSLTVNTEAFF. The CDR3 coding sequence is TGTGCCAGCAGCTTAACCGTGAACACTGAAGCTTTCTTT. The chain couples TRBV7-2 to TRBJ1-1; D unresolved. Trimming removed 2 bases at V and 0 bases at J, with 4 bases between. The CDR3 is 13 residues long. Germline loops: CDR1 SGHTA, CDR2 FQGNSA.

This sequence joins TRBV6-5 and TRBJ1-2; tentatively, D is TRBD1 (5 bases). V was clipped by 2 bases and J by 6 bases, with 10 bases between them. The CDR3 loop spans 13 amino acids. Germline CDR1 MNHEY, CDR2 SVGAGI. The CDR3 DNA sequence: TGTGCCAGCAGTTACGCAGGGAGTCATGGCTACACCTTC. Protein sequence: CASSYAGSHGYTF.

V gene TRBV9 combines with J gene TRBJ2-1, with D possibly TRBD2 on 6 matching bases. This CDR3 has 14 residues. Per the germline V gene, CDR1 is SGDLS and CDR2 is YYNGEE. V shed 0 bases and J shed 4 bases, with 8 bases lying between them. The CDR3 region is CASSVGGVYNEQFF. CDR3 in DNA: TGTGCCAGCAGCGTAGGGGGGGTATACAATGAGCAGTTCTTC.

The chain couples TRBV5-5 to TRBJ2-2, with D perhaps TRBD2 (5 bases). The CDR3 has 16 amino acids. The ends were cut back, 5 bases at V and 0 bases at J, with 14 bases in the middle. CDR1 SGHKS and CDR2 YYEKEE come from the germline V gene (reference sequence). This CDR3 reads CASRLEAVANTGELFF. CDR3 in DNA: TGTGCCAGCAGACTGGAGGCCGTTGCGAACACCGGGGAGCTGTTTTTT. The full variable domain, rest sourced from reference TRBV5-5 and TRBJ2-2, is DAGVTQSPTHLIKTRGQQVTLRCSPISGHKSVSWYQQVLGQGPQFIFQYYEKEERGRGNFPDRFSARQFPNYSSELNVNALLLGDSALYLCASRLEAVANTGELFFGEGSRLTVL.

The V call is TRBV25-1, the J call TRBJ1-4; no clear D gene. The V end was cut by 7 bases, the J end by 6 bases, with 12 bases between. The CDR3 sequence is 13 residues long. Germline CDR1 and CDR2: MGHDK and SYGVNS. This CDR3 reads CASNHGWDEKLFF. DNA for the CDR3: TGTGCCAGCAATCACGGGTGGGATGAAAAACTGTTTTTT.

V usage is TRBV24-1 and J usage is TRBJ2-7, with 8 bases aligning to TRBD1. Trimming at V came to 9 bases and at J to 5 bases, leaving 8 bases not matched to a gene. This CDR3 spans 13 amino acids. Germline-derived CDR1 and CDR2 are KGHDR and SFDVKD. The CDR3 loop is CATRGQGFHEQYF. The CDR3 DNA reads TGTGCCACCCGCGGACAGGGTTTCCACGAGCAGTACTTC.

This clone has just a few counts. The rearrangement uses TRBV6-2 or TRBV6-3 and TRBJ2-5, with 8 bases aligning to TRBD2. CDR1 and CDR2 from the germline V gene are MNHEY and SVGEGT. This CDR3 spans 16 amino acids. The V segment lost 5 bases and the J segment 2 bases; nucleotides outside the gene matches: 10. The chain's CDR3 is CASSLSGGPRQETQYF. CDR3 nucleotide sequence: TGTGCCAGCAGTCTTTCGGGGGGGCCAAGGCAAGAGACCCAGTACTTC.

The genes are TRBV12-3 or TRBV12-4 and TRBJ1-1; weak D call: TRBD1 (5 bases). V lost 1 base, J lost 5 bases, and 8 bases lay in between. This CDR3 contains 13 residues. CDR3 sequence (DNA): TGTGCCAGCAGTTTAGAAAGGGGAACTGAAGCTTTCTTT. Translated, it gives CASSLERGTEAFF.

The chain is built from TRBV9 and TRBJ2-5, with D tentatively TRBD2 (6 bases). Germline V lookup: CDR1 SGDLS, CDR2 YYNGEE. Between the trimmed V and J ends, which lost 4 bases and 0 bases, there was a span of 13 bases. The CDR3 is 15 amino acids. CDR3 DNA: TGTGCCAGCAGCCCCCGCGTAGCGGACCAAGAGACCCAGTACTTC. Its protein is CASSPRVADQETQYF.

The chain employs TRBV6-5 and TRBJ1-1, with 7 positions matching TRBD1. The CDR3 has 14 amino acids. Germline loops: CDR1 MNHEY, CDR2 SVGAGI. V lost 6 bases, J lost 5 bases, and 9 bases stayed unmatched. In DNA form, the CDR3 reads TGTGCCAGCAGCATTAAGGCAGGGGGGACTGAAGCTTTCTTT. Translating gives CASSIKAGGTEAFF.

The CDR3 spells CASIERGTGETQYF. CDR3 DNA sequence: TGTGCCAGCATCGAGCGGGGGACGGGGGAGACCCAGTACTTC. The chain uses TRBV5-6 and TRBJ2-5, with 8 positions matching TRBD2. CDR3 size: 14 residues. Germline CDR1 is SGHDT and CDR2 is YYEEEE. With 6 bases clipped from V and 5 bases from J, the junction kept 9 bases outside the gene matches.

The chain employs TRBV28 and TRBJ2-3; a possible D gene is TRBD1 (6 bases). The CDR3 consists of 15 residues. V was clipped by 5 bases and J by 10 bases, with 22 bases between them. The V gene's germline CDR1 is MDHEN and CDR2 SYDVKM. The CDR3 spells CASSDGGRGPKPQYF. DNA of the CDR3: TGTGCCAGCAGTGATGGGGGCCGGGGCCCCAAGCCGCAGTATTTT.

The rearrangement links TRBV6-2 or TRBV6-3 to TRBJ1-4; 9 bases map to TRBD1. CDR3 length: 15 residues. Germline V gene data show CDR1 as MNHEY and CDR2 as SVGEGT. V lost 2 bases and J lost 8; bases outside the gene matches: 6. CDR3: CASSYQGQGQEKLFF. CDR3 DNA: TGTGCCAGCAGTTACCAGGGACAGGGACAAGAAAAACTGTTTTTT.

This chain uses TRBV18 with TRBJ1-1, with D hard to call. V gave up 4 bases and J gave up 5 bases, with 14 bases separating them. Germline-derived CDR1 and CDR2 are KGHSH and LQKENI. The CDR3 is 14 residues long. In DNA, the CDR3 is TGTGCCAGCTCACTGGGCCTCTTCAGGACTGAAGCTTTCTTT. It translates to CASSLGLFRTEAFF.

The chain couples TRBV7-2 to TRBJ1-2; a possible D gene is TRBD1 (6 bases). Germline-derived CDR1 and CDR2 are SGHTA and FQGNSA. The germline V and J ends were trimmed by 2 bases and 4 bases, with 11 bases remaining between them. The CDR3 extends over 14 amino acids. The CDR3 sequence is CASSLRTAGYGYTF. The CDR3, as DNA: TGTGCCAGCAGCTTAAGGACAGCGGGCTATGGCTACACCTTC.

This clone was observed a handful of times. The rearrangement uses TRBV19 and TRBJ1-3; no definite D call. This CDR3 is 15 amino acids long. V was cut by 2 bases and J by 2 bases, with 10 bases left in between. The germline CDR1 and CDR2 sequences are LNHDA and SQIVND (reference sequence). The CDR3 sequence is CASSIYTPPGNTIYF. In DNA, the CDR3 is TGTGCCAGTAGTATATACACCCCCCCTGGAAACACCATATATTTT.

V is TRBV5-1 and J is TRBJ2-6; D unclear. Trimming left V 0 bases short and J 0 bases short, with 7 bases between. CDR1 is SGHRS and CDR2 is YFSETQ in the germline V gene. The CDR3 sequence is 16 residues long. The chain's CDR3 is CASSLVDISGANVLTF. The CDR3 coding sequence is TGCGCCAGCAGCTTGGTAGACATCTCTGGGGCCAACGTCCTGACTTTC.

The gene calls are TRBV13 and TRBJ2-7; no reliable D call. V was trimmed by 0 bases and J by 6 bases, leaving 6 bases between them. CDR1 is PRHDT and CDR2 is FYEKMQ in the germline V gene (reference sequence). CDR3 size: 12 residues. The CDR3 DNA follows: TGTGCCAGCAGCTTAGGGGTCCGCGAGCAGTACTTC. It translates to CASSLGVREQYF.

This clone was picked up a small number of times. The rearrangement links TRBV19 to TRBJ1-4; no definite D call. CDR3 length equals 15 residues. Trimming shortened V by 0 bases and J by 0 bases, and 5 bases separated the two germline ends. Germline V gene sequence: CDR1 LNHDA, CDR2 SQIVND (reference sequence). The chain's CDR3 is CASSIEGATNEKLFF. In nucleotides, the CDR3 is TGTGCCAGTAGTATAGAGGGCGCAACTAATGAAAAACTGTTTTTT.

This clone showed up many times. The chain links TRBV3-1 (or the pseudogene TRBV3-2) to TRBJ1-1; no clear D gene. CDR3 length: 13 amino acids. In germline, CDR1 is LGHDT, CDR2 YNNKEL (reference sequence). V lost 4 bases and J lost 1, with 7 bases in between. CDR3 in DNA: TGTGCCAGCAGCCTCCTGGAGAACACTGAAGCTTTCTTT. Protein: CASSLLENTEAFF.